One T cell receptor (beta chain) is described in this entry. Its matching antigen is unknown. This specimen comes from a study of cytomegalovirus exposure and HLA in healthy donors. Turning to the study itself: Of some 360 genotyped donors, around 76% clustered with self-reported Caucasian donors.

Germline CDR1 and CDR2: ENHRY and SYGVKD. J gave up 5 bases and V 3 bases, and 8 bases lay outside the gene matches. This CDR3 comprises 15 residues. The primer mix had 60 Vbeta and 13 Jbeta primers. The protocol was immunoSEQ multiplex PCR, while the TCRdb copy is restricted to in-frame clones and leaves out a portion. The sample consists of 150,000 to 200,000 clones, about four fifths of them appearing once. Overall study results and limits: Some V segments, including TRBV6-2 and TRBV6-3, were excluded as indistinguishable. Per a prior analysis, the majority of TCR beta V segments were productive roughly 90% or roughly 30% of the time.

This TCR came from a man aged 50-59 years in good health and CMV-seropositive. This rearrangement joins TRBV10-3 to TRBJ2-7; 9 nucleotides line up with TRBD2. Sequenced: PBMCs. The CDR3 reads CAISEALAGQDEQYF. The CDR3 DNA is TGTGCCATCAGTGAAGCGCTAGCGGGGCAGGACGAGCAGTACTTC.